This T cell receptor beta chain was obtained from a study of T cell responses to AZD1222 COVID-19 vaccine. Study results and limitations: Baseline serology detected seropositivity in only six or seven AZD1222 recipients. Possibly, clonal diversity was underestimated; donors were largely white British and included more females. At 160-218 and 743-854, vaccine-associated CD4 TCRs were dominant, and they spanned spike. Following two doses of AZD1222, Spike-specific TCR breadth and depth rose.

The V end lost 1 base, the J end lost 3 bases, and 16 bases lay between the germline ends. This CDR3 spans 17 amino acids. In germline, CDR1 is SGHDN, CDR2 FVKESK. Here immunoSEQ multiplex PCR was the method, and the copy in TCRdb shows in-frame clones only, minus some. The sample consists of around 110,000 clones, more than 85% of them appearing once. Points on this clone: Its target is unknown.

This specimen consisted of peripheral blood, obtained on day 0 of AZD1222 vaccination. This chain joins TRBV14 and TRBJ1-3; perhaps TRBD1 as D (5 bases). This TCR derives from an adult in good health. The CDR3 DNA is TGTGCCAGCAGCCAAGTATGGGTTGGGACGGATGGAAACACCATATATTTT. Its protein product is CASSQVWVGTDGNTIYF.